These T cell receptor beta chains were read from a single sample in a study of human T cells and chemical hapten exposure. TCRdb recomputed calls from the reads with MiXCR, one row per CDR3 protein. The sample has about 120,000 distinct CDR3 sequences, 8.5% to 9% seen once; the top ten hold about 1.4%. Sequencing was carried out using whole blood. Receptors were obtained from a human donor in good health. Some clones in this sample may be carry-over from other donors' samples. Each CDR3 is given with its conserved first and last residue. A D gene is named only where the DNA matches it firmly. Clone size is not always given. Where it is, it says once, few, many or a class for expanded clones.

D gene: TRBD1; clone size: -; J gene: TRBJ2-7; V gene: TRBV28; CDR3 DNA: TGTGCCAGCAGTCAACCGGGACAGTGGGACGAGCAGTACTTC; CDR3 protein: CASSQPGQWDEQYF
D gene: -; clone size: many; J gene: TRBJ2-7; V gene: TRBV12-3/TRBV12-4; CDR3 DNA: TGTGCCAGCAGTATACAGGACTTGGGTCGCAACTTC; CDR3 protein: CASSIQDLGRNF
D gene: -; clone size: many; J gene: TRBJ1-5; V gene: TRBV12-5; CDR3 DNA: TGTGCTAGTGGTTTGGTACTCGGACAGAGCAATCAGCCCCAGCATTTT; CDR3 protein: CASGLVLGQSNQPQHF
D gene: -; clone size: -; J gene: TRBJ1-2; V gene: TRBV30; CDR3 DNA: TGTGCCTGGAAGTCTGACTCTAACTATGGCTACACCTTC; CDR3 protein: CAWKSDSNYGYTF
D gene: -; clone size: many; J gene: TRBJ1-1; V gene: TRBV6-6; CDR3 DNA: TGTGCCAGCAGTTACCTACAAGCGAACACTGAAGCTTTCTTT; CDR3 protein: CASSYLQANTEAFF
D gene: -; clone size: few; J gene: TRBJ2-4; V gene: TRBV2; CDR3 DNA: TGTGCCAGCGGCGACGGAATAGCCAAAAACATTCAGTACTTC; CDR3 protein: CASGDGIAKNIQYF
D gene: -; clone size: few; J gene: TRBJ1-5; V gene: TRBV7-2; CDR3 DNA: TGTGCCAGCAGCTTACAGGAGCGGAGCAATCAGCCCCAGCATTTT; CDR3 protein: CASSLQERSNQPQHF
D gene: -; clone size: -; J gene: TRBJ2-1; V gene: TRBV12-5; CDR3 DNA: TGTGCTAGTGGTTTGGGGGGACGGCTGACCTACAATGAGCAGTTCTTC; CDR3 protein: CASGLGGRLTYNEQFF
D gene: TRBD1; clone size: -; J gene: TRBJ1-1; V gene: TRBV29-1; CDR3 DNA: TGCAGCGTCTACAGGGGCACTGAAGCTTTCTTT; CDR3 protein: CSVYRGTEAFF
D gene: -; clone size: few; J gene: TRBJ2-7; V gene: TRBV7-2; CDR3 DNA: TGTGCCAGCAGCTTAGCTTTTAACCCGGGACTCAGCTACGAGCAGTACTTC; CDR3 protein: CASSLAFNPGLSYEQYF
D gene: -; clone size: many; J gene: TRBJ1-2; V gene: TRBV7-9; CDR3 DNA: TGTGCCAGCAGCTTCGGGGTGGCGGACTATGGCTACACCTTC; CDR3 protein: CASSFGVADYGYTF
D gene: -; clone size: few; J gene: TRBJ2-3; V gene: TRBV5-1; CDR3 DNA: TGCGCCAGCCGGTTTGGGGAAACAGATACGCAGTATTTT; CDR3 protein: CASRFGETDTQYF
D gene: -; clone size: -; J gene: TRBJ2-5; V gene: TRBV2; CDR3 DNA: TGTGCCAGCAGTTTGGGGCCCACCTACTTC; CDR3 protein: CASSLGPTYF
D gene: TRBD2; clone size: -; J gene: TRBJ2-1; V gene: TRBV12-3/TRBV12-4; CDR3 DNA: TGTGCCAGCAGGAGAGCGGGGGGTACCGACAATGAGCAGTTCTTC; CDR3 protein: CASRRAGGTDNEQFF
D gene: -; clone size: few; J gene: TRBJ2-1; V gene: TRBV20-1; CDR3 DNA: TGCAGTGCTAGTTTCGACAGAGGACTCGACAATGAGCAGTTCTTC; CDR3 protein: CSASFDRGLDNEQFF
D gene: -; clone size: many; J gene: TRBJ1-1; V gene: TRBV19; CDR3 DNA: TGTGCCAGTAATTCGAGGGGACGGACTGAAGCTTTCTTT; CDR3 protein: CASNSRGRTEAFF
D gene: TRBD1; clone size: many; J gene: TRBJ1-6; V gene: TRBV10-3; CDR3 DNA: TGTGCCATCAGTGCGGGACAGGTCTTCTATAATTCACCCCTCCACTTT; CDR3 protein: CAISAGQVFYNSPLHF
D gene: -; clone size: few; J gene: TRBJ2-3; V gene: TRBV7-9; CDR3 DNA: TGTGCCAGCAGCTTAAGCGTGGCCCAGAGCACAGATACGCAGTATTTT; CDR3 protein: CASSLSVAQSTDTQYF
D gene: -; clone size: few; J gene: TRBJ1-2; V gene: TRBV3-1; CDR3 DNA: TGTGCCAGCAGCCCGGAGACGGCGTCTAACTATGGCTACACCTTC; CDR3 protein: CASSPETASNYGYTF
D gene: -; clone size: many; J gene: TRBJ1-5; V gene: TRBV7-6; CDR3 DNA: TGTGCCAGCAGCCCTCTCTTAGGGCAGCCCCAGCATTTT; CDR3 protein: CASSPLLGQPQHF
D gene: -; clone size: -; J gene: TRBJ2-1; V gene: TRBV12-3/TRBV12-4; CDR3 DNA: TGTGCCAGCAGTTTTAGGGGGTGGAACAATGAGCAGTTCTTC; CDR3 protein: CASSFRGWNNEQFF
D gene: -; clone size: many; J gene: TRBJ2-2; V gene: TRBV5-1; CDR3 DNA: TGCGCCAGCAGCTTGGCCCCCACAGGGAACACCGGGGAGCTGTTTTTT; CDR3 protein: CASSLAPTGNTGELFF
D gene: TRBD2; clone size: few; J gene: TRBJ2-3; V gene: TRBV20-1; CDR3 DNA: TGCAGTGCCACGACTAGCGGGAGACGAGATACGCAGTATTTT; CDR3 protein: CSATTSGRRDTQYF
D gene: TRBD1; clone size: -; J gene: TRBJ1-5; V gene: TRBV12-3/TRBV12-4; CDR3 DNA: TGTGCCAGCAGCCTGGGTACAGGGGTGGGTCAGCCCCAGCATTTT; CDR3 protein: CASSLGTGVGQPQHF
D gene: -; clone size: many; J gene: TRBJ1-1; V gene: TRBV5-1; CDR3 DNA: TGCGCCAGCAGCCGGCGTGGCAGGACGAACACTGAAGCTTTCTTT; CDR3 protein: CASSRRGRTNTEAFF
D gene: -; clone size: few; J gene: TRBJ1-2; V gene: TRBV2; CDR3 DNA: TGTGCCAGCAAGGAGTTTGGGTCTTACTATGGCTACACCTTC; CDR3 protein: CASKEFGSYYGYTF
D gene: -; clone size: many; J gene: TRBJ1-1; V gene: TRBV7-2; CDR3 DNA: TGTGCCAGCAGCCGACATGGCATTCCTGAAGCTTTCTTT; CDR3 protein: CASSRHGIPEAFF
D gene: -; clone size: few; J gene: TRBJ1-3; V gene: TRBV6-6; CDR3 DNA: TGTGCCAGCCGCGTCGACTCTGGAAACACCATATATTTT; CDR3 protein: CASRVDSGNTIYF
D gene: -; clone size: -; J gene: TRBJ1-2; V gene: TRBV12-3/TRBV12-4; CDR3 DNA: TGTGCCAGCAGACCCACGGGACAAAACTATGGCTACACCTTC; CDR3 protein: CASRPTGQNYGYTF
D gene: TRBD1; clone size: many; J gene: TRBJ2-1; V gene: TRBV9; CDR3 DNA: TGTGCCAGCAGCGGCCGGGACAGGGGGGACAATGAGCAGTTCTTC; CDR3 protein: CASSGRDRGDNEQFF
D gene: -; clone size: many; J gene: TRBJ1-6; V gene: TRBV20-1; CDR3 DNA: TGCAGTGCTAGAGATGGGGTTGGGTATAATTCACCCCTCCACTTT; CDR3 protein: CSARDGVGYNSPLHF
D gene: TRBD2; clone size: many; J gene: TRBJ2-1; V gene: TRBV6-5; CDR3 DNA: TGTGCCAGCAGTTGGTCTAGCGGGAGCGATGAGCAGTTCTTC; CDR3 protein: CASSWSSGSDEQFF
D gene: TRBD1; clone size: many; J gene: TRBJ1-1; V gene: TRBV9; CDR3 DNA: TGTGCCAGCAGCGCGACAGGGGCCATGATGAACACTGAAGCTTTCTTT; CDR3 protein: CASSATGAMMNTEAFF
D gene: -; clone size: few; J gene: TRBJ1-1; V gene: TRBV3-1; CDR3 DNA: TGTGCCAGCAGCCATGCAGGGGAGGGAGCCACTGAAGCTTTCTTT; CDR3 protein: CASSHAGEGATEAFF
D gene: -; clone size: few; J gene: TRBJ2-3; V gene: TRBV2; CDR3 DNA: TGTGCCAGCAGCCCGAGCCTGTATACGCAGTATTTT; CDR3 protein: CASSPSLYTQYF
D gene: TRBD2; clone size: few; J gene: TRBJ2-1; V gene: TRBV11-2; CDR3 DNA: TGTGCCAGCAGCTTTGGGGTCCCAAGACTAGCTTTAAACAATGAGCAGTTCTTC; CDR3 protein: CASSFGVPRLALNNEQFF
D gene: -; clone size: many; J gene: TRBJ1-1; V gene: TRBV28; CDR3 DNA: TGTGCCAGCAGTTTATCGGGGGGCGTTGGTGAAGCTTTCTTT; CDR3 protein: CASSLSGGVGEAFF
D gene: -; clone size: few; J gene: TRBJ1-2; V gene: TRBV7-2; CDR3 DNA: TGTGCCAGCAGCTCCCCGGGCAGGGTATATGGCTACACCTTC; CDR3 protein: CASSSPGRVYGYTF
D gene: -; clone size: many; J gene: TRBJ1-6; V gene: TRBV24-1; CDR3 DNA: TGTGCCACCGACCGCTCCTATAATTCACCCCTCCACTTT; CDR3 protein: CATDRSYNSPLHF
D gene: -; clone size: -; J gene: TRBJ2-1; V gene: TRBV7-9; CDR3 DNA: TGTGCCAGCAGCTATACACCGTACAATGAGCAGTTCTTC; CDR3 protein: CASSYTPYNEQFF
D gene: -; clone size: many; J gene: TRBJ1-1; V gene: TRBV27; CDR3 DNA: TGTGCCAGCAGTTTAAGGAGCGGTCTCGGCACTGAAGCTTTCTTT; CDR3 protein: CASSLRSGLGTEAFF
D gene: -; clone size: few; J gene: TRBJ1-5; V gene: TRBV11-2; CDR3 DNA: TGTGCCAGCCAGCTTATTACAGGGAGCAGCAATCAGCCCCAGCATTTT; CDR3 protein: CASQLITGSSNQPQHF
D gene: TRBD1; clone size: few; J gene: TRBJ2-1; V gene: TRBV7-9; CDR3 DNA: TGTGCCAGCAGCTCTTTACAGGGGTCGAGCCCCTACAATGAGCAGTTCTTC; CDR3 protein: CASSSLQGSSPYNEQFF
D gene: -; clone size: -; J gene: TRBJ2-1; V gene: TRBV12-3/TRBV12-4; CDR3 DNA: TGTGCCAGCAGTTTCCCCCCCCTCTCCTACAATGAGCAGTTCTTC; CDR3 protein: CASSFPPLSYNEQFF
D gene: TRBD1; clone size: few; J gene: TRBJ1-1; V gene: TRBV5-1; CDR3 DNA: TGCGCCAGCAGCTTGGAGGGTCAGGGGGGCACTGAAGCTTTCTTT; CDR3 protein: CASSLEGQGGTEAFF
D gene: -; clone size: few; J gene: TRBJ2-7; V gene: TRBV7-9; CDR3 DNA: TGTGCCAGCAGTCAAGACTCCTACGAGCAGTACTTC; CDR3 protein: CASSQDSYEQYF
D gene: -; clone size: many; J gene: TRBJ2-7; V gene: TRBV5-4; CDR3 DNA: TGTGCCAGCGGCCGCGACCAGGGAGAGCAGTACTTC; CDR3 protein: CASGRDQGEQYF
D gene: TRBD1; clone size: -; J gene: TRBJ2-7; V gene: TRBV28; CDR3 DNA: TGTGCCAGCAGTCCATGGGGACAGGGCAGAGGCTACGAGCAGTACTTC; CDR3 protein: CASSPWGQGRGYEQYF
D gene: -; clone size: few; J gene: TRBJ1-1; V gene: TRBV12-3/TRBV12-4; CDR3 DNA: TGTGCCAGCAGTCTCCCCGGGACGAACACTGAAGCTTTCTTT; CDR3 protein: CASSLPGTNTEAFF
D gene: -; clone size: many; J gene: TRBJ1-2; V gene: TRBV5-6; CDR3 DNA: TGTGCCAGCAGCTTGGGAGGGACATTTAACTATGGCTACACCTTC; CDR3 protein: CASSLGGTFNYGYTF
D gene: TRBD1; clone size: -; J gene: TRBJ2-2; V gene: TRBV20-1; CDR3 DNA: TGCAGTGCTAGATTGGGAGGGACAGGGGGCACCGGGGAGCTGTTTTTT; CDR3 protein: CSARLGGTGGTGELFF
D gene: -; clone size: -; J gene: TRBJ2-2; V gene: TRBV5-1; CDR3 DNA: TGCGCCAGCAGCTTGGAGGGATTCACCGGGGAGCTGTTTTTT; CDR3 protein: CASSLEGFTGELFF
D gene: TRBD1; clone size: -; J gene: TRBJ1-6; V gene: TRBV4-1; CDR3 DNA: TGCGCCAGCAGCCGGACAGGTGGCAATTCACCCCTCCACTTT; CDR3 protein: CASSRTGGNSPLHF
D gene: -; clone size: many; J gene: TRBJ1-3; V gene: TRBV18; CDR3 DNA: TGTGCCAGCTCACCTTATGACGGATCCTCTGGAAACACCATATATTTT; CDR3 protein: CASSPYDGSSGNTIYF
D gene: -; clone size: many; J gene: TRBJ1-5; V gene: TRBV6-6; CDR3 DNA: TGTGCCAGCAGACGACAGCTAAATCAGCCCCAGCATTTT; CDR3 protein: CASRRQLNQPQHF
D gene: -; clone size: -; J gene: TRBJ1-1; V gene: TRBV29-1; CDR3 DNA: TGCAGCGTTGAAGACCAAGGACTGAAGAACACTGAAGCTTTCTTT; CDR3 protein: CSVEDQGLKNTEAFF
D gene: -; clone size: -; J gene: TRBJ2-2; V gene: TRBV19; CDR3 DNA: TGTGCCAGTAGTCCAAGCCTCACCGGGGAGCTGTTTTTT; CDR3 protein: CASSPSLTGELFF